Reported below is one T cell receptor beta chain. This clonotype was counted between two and nine times. Its recognized antigen is unknown. Base qualities were left out, and no much larger clone turns up one base away. The data were obtained in a study of HIV-infected patients and healthy controls (dated by TCRdb to 2014 to 2015). About the investigation overall: CD4 counts rose modestly but significantly in most of the 16 patients after three months of therapy, yet stayed below normal ranges. The CD4:CD8 ratio rose slightly, whereas CD8 counts showed no consistent shift during early therapy. Overall T-cell lymphocytopenia was not observed in the patients, and no significant difference from controls was found in total CDR3 counts per chain. The study tested whether deep TCR repertoire sequencing of HIV patients' small blood samples could capture immune perturbation and reconstitution. An undetectable viral load was attained by 11 of 16 patients by the second bleed and by all patients after a further year of therapy.

SuperScript III was used to reverse transcribe 500 ng RNA with primers targeting the alpha and beta constant regions. Separate libraries for the alpha and beta chains were generated through chain-specific third strand synthesis that incorporated multiplexing indices. To avoid primer bias, the protocol used one single primer pair to amplify every rearrangement within a chain, and the protocol also attached molecular barcodes to each cDNA molecule. Purified cDNA was joined by T4 RNA Ligase 1 to a 5' RACE adapter carrying a random hexamer and the SP2 sequencing primer site. The authors primed second strand synthesis from the SP2 site with Phusion polymerase and used slow temperature ramps to favor optimal annealing. Each molecule's 12-nucleotide barcode consisted of two random hexamer sequences, both added before amplification and joined together. A brief initial PCR introduced P5 and P7 adapter elements together with a second index, and a roughly 24-cycle amplification PCR using P5s and P7 primers was subsequently performed. The libraries went through 27 PCR cycles in total, were quantified on a Qubit, were sized on a Bioanalyzer, and were diluted to around 4 nM. The normalized libraries were sequenced on an Illumina MiSeq using 2 x 250 paired-end kits. Into about 10 ul Tris-Cl, the reverse transcription reactions were eluted following cleanup on MinElute columns. A 1:1 ratio of AMPure XP beads was used to clean the adapter ligations after they had run for 20 to 25 hours at 16 degrees C. Per the source publication's procedure: A modified Decombinator processed the demultiplexed FASTQ files and output V, J, insert and barcode information. Sequences that shared a barcode but differed from the dominant sequence were discarded as errors, and original cDNA molecules were estimated by counting barcodes clustered at Levenshtein distance 3. For downstream analyses, the R packages ineq, vegan, igraph and RCytoscape were used, along with IMGT nomenclature and CDR3 definitions. The authors computed V gene usage over distinct sequences and counted each TCR a single time to avoid skew from clonal expansion. Similarity networks connected unique CDR3 amino acid sequences within a donor whenever two sequences differed by a single Levenshtein edit. The authors compiled published HIV-specific CDR3s (roughly 86 alpha, some 710 beta) and CMV-specific CDR3s (approximately 13 alpha, fewer than 300 beta) and searched for them in the repertoires. It was shown by random subsampling to size-matched repertoires that the decreased diversity of patients was not caused by their lower sequence numbers. TCRdb reran the public reads through fastp at Q25 and MiXCR, keeping productive beta chains. Each entry is one CDR3 protein sequence, shown with its most common DNA and genes. These V and J calls are TCRdb output, not the study's own analysis. The sample has 14,000 or so distinct CDR3 sequences on record, around 10% of them singletons. 35% to 45% of the sample goes to the ten largest clones.

Paper-wide results and their limitations: The pairing of alpha and beta chains was not determined in the samples. Compared with untreated HIV+ repertoires, healthy control repertoires had roughly threefold more distinct CDR3s and higher Shannon diversity. Most CMV-associated CDR3s became more frequent during therapy, although their change was not significant, whereas HIV-associated CDR3s showed a significant decrease in frequency. The observed differences in diversity were not explained by the slight differences in age and sex profiles between the study cohorts. In HIV-infected patients, the apparent post-therapy recovery of the Gini index was not replicated in size-matched repertoire data. Comparisons were complicated by unequal numbers of distinct sequences between patients and controls, and rare events from HIV-infected data were overweighted by size-matching. Sequencing depth was restricted by the use of whole blood, which also prevented the dynamics of distinct T-cell subpopulations from being separated. The study did not determine donor HLA types. MAIT cell alpha-chain CDR3s were found at high frequency in healthy controls but were severely depleted in HIV+ repertoires. HIV-infected repertoires had significantly higher mean Gini indices than controls, possibly reflecting oligoclonality. Treated samples reflected only roughly three months of therapy, arguably too short to observe immune reconstitution given low adult thymic output. Eight alpha and eight beta V genes showed significantly different mean usage between HIV-infected patients and controls. Processing was restricted to sixteen HIV-infected individuals, which the authors judged to be a major constraint on the generalizability of the findings. More CDR3s were shared between individuals among healthy controls than among HIV+ patients, as measured by Jaccard index and by the count of highly shared sequences.

After antiretroviral therapy began, follow-up blood was collected from HIV-infected patients roughly three months, about 14 weeks, later. Whole blood was used without cell fractionation, so all unsorted peripheral T cells were reflected in the repertoire. For RNA extraction, approximately 2.5 ml of peripheral blood was drawn into Tempus tubes. Treatment interruptions were among the grounds for excluding patients from enrollment, as were febrile or AIDS-related illness, tumors, hepatitis B or C coinfection, immunomodulatory therapy and recent vaccination. Residual genomic DNA was removed with the TURBO-DNase kit and globin mRNA was depleted with GLOBINclear. The CDR3 contains 17 residues, cysteine and phenylalanine counted. Just CDR3 DNA is preserved here, 51 bases in frame from base 1. Sequences SGHVT (CDR1) and SQSDAQ (CDR2) are obtained from the germline V gene. Trimming removed 3 bases from V and 5 bases from J, leaving 20 bases between the germline ends.

The chain links TRBV7-4 with TRBJ1-5; there is no confident call for the D gene. Sequenced here: blood, sampled during antiretroviral therapy. This TCR was sampled from an adult with HIV infection. The donor label of this sample is uncertain. The CDR3 protein sequence reads: CASSFAEWRRADQPQHF. The DNA sequence is as follows: TGTGCCAGCAGCTTTGCCGAATGGCGCCGGGCGGATCAGCCCCAGCATTTT.